These 32 T cell receptor beta chains share one sample of origin, sequenced in a study of T cell responses to AZD1222 COVID-19 vaccine. Sequenced by immunoSEQ multiplex PCR; TCRdb stores in-frame clones only, minus some. The sample yields over 110,000 clones, roughly 90% seen once. Sequenced here: peripheral blood, sampled 28 days after the second AZD1222 dose. The origin of the receptors is an adult who received the AZD1222 COVID-19 vaccine.

The chain employs TRBV19 and TRBJ1-2; TRBD1 might be the D (6 bases). The CDR3 sequence is 16 residues long. From germline, CDR1 is LNHDA and CDR2 SQIVND (reference sequence). The ends were cut back, 3 bases at V and 0 bases at J, with 14 bases in the middle. For the CDR3, the DNA is TGTGCCAGTAGTATCCCCGGGGGCGCAACTAACTATGGCTACACCTTC. The encoded protein is CASSIPGGATNYGYTF.

The J gene is TRBJ1-2, the V gene TRBV6-5; 10 bases agree with TRBD1. The V segment lost 0 bases and the J segment 6 bases; nucleotides outside the gene matches: 4. The V gene's germline CDR1 is MNHEY and CDR2 SVGAGI. This CDR3 is built from 15 residues. CDR3 sequence (DNA): TGTGCCAGCAGTTACTCGGGGACAGGGGCTGATGGCTACACCTTC. As protein: CASSYSGTGADGYTF.

This rearrangement joins TRBV18 to TRBJ1-5; tentative D call: TRBD1 (6 bases). Trimming removed 6 bases at V and 8 bases at J, with 14 bases between. Germline V CDR1 and CDR2: KGHSH, LQKENI. This CDR3 has 13 amino acids. CDR3 in DNA: TGTGCCAGCTCGCGGACAGTCCGGGAGCCCCAGCATTTT. Translating it yields CASSRTVREPQHF. The complete variable domain, with remaining parts taken from reference TRBV18 and TRBJ1-5, reads NAGVMQNPRHLVRRRGQEARLRCSPMKGHSHVYWYRQLPEEGLKFMVYLQKENIIDESGMPKERFSAEFPKEGPSILRIQQVVRGDSAAYFCASSRTVREPQHFGDGTRLSIL.

The chain is built from TRBV19 and TRBJ2-7; a possible D gene is TRBD1 (5 bases). The CDR3 runs to 14 residues. V dropped 3 bases and J dropped 6 bases, with 15 bases sitting between them. Germline V gene lookup returns CDR1 LNHDA and CDR2 SQIVND (reference sequence). The CDR3 DNA reads TGTGCCAGTAGTATGAAGTCAGGGATGTCCGAGCAGTACTTC. It is translated as CASSMKSGMSEQYF.

The V gene is TRBV4-1, the J gene TRBJ1-4; 9 nucleotides match TRBD1. The CDR3 covers 17 residues. Germline V gives CDR1 MGHRA, CDR2 YSYEKL. After removal of 0 bases from V and 6 bases from J, the junction contained 8 bases not matched to a gene. CDR3 sequence: CASSQDLGQGRDEKLFF. The CDR3 region has the DNA TGCGCCAGCAGCCAAGATTTGGGACAGGGCAGGGATGAAAAACTGTTTTTT.

V is TRBV5-1 and J is TRBJ1-5; TRBD1 matches 9 bases. The V and J ends lost 5 bases and 5 bases, in that order; junction bases with no gene match: 5. The CDR3 loop spans 14 amino acids. CDR1 SGHRS and CDR2 YFSETQ come from the germline V gene. CDR3 residues: CASRGDRVDQPQHF. CDR3 sequence (DNA): TGCGCCAGCAGGGGGGACAGGGTCGATCAGCCCCAGCATTTT.

There are a few counts of this clone. The genes are TRBV6-5 and TRBJ2-1; a possible D gene is TRBD2 (5 bases). V lost 3 bases and J lost 9, with 15 bases in between. The CDR3 sequence is 14 residues long. From germline, CDR1 is MNHEY and CDR2 SVGAGI. CDR3: CASSYPARAIEQFF. The CDR3 DNA reads as TGTGCCAGCAGTTATCCAGCGCGGGCGATTGAGCAGTTCTTC.

This clone appeared a single time. The V gene is TRBV10-3, the J gene TRBJ2-6; TRBD2 matches at 9 bases. The germline gives CDR1 ENHRY, CDR2 SYGVKD. The CDR3 extends over 18 amino acids. V gave up 6 bases and J gave up 2 bases; unmatched junction bases: 11. The CDR3 nucleotides are TGTGCCATCAGCCCGGGGGCGGGAGGGCCACCTGGGGCCAACGTCCTGACTTTC. Its protein is CAISPGAGGPPGANVLTF.

The chain couples TRBV11-3 to TRBJ1-5, with 9 bases identical to TRBD1. The germline CDR1 and CDR2 sequences are SGHNT and YENEEA. Trimming took 5 bases from V and 2 from J; bases not matched to a gene: 7. This CDR3 contains 16 residues. The chain's CDR3 is CASSVNRDRGNQPQHF. The CDR3 DNA sequence: TGTGCCAGCAGCGTTAACCGGGACAGGGGCAATCAGCCCCAGCATTTT.

V is TRBV28 and J is TRBJ1-5; tentatively, D is TRBD1 (5 bases). Germline values: CDR1 MDHEN, CDR2 SYDVKM. The CDR3 contains 17 residues. V dropped 6 bases and J dropped 0 bases, with 18 bases sitting between them. CDR3 region: CASRPSDRSYSNQPQHF. The CDR3, as DNA: TGTGCCAGCAGGCCGAGCGACAGATCTTATAGCAATCAGCCCCAGCATTTT.

This chain joins TRBV11-2 and TRBJ1-4; D is ambiguous. The V and J ends lost 5 bases and 0 bases respectively, with 16 bases between them. Germline CDR1 reads SGHAT; CDR2 reads FQNNGV. This CDR3 is 17 amino acids long. The CDR3 sequence is CASSRLGSGATNEKLFF. CDR3 nucleotide sequence: TGTGCCAGCAGCCGACTCGGTAGTGGGGCAACTAATGAAAAACTGTTTTTT.

J is TRBJ2-5 and V is TRBV18; 9 bases are a match to TRBD1. Germline trimming cut 5 bases from V and 5 bases from J; bases unmatched to any gene: 3. The CDR3 consists of 13 residues. Germline-derived CDR1 and CDR2 are KGHSH and LQKENI. The chain's CDR3 is CASSRDRVETQYF. CDR3 DNA sequence: TGTGCCAGCTCAAGGGACAGGGTGGAGACCCAGTACTTC.

The sample holds one count of this clone. The V call is TRBV28, the J call TRBJ1-4; TRBD1 matches at 9 bases. J lost 8 bases, V lost 4 bases, and 8 bases had no gene match. The CDR3 covers 15 residues. Germline V gene sequence: CDR1 MDHEN, CDR2 SYDVKM. This chain's CDR3 is CASSSSGTGREKLFF. The CDR3 DNA is TGTGCCAGCAGTTCCTCCGGGACAGGGAGAGAAAAACTGTTTTTT.

To note about this clone: The germline gene is not matched at one end of the junction; a read error may be the cause. J is TRBJ2-2 and V is TRBV2; 10 nucleotides agree with TRBD1. This CDR3 spans 14 amino acids. The germline gives CDR1 SNHLY, CDR2 FYNNEI. CDR3 amino acids: CASRTGQGSGELFF. The CDR3 DNA reads as TGTGCGAGCAGGACGGGACAGGGGTCCGGGGAGCTGTTTTTT.

The genes are TRBV5-1 and TRBJ2-1; 8 bases agree with TRBD1. CDR1 is SGHRS, CDR2 YFSETQ, per germline. J was trimmed by 6 bases and V by 4 bases; bases with no gene match: 3. CDR3 size: 13 residues. CDR3 in DNA: TGCGCCAGCAGCCAGGACAGGGCCAATGAGCAGTTCTTC. Its translation: CASSQDRANEQFF. Together with reference TRBV5-1 and TRBJ2-1, the CDR3 gives the full variable domain: KAGVTQTPRYLIKTRGQQVTLSCSPISGHRSVSWYQQTPGQGLQFLFEYFSETQRNKGNFPGRFSGRQFSNSRSEMNVSTLELGDSALYLCASSQDRANEQFFGPGTRLTVL.

V is TRBV11-1 and J is TRBJ2-2; D is ambiguous. This CDR3 contains 14 residues. Germline lookup yields CDR1 SGHAT and CDR2 FQDESV (reference sequence). V shed 1 base and J shed 3 bases, with 6 bases lying between them. In DNA, the CDR3 is TGTGCCAGCAGCTTAGTTAAATACACCGGGGAGCTGTTTTTT. This gives the protein CASSLVKYTGELFF. Drawing the rest from reference TRBV11-1 and TRBJ2-2, the complete variable domain is EAEVAQSPRYKITEKSQAVAFWCDPISGHATLYWYRQILGQGPELLVQFQDESVVDDSQLPKDRFSAERLKGVDSTLKIQPAELGDSAMYLCASSLVKYTGELFFGEGSRLTVL.

As DNA, the CDR3 is TGTGCCAGCAGCTTGTATCAAGTTAATTCACCCCTCCACTTT. Translated, it gives CASSLYQVNSPLHF. J is TRBJ1-6 and V is TRBV5-4; no reliable D call. The CDR3 has 14 residues. V shed 1 base and J shed 6 bases, with 8 bases lying between them. Germline-derived CDR1 and CDR2 are SGHNT and YYREEE (reference sequence). The complete variable domain, with remaining parts taken from reference TRBV5-4 and TRBJ1-6, reads ETGVTQSPTHLIKTRGQQVTLRCSSQSGHNTVSWYQQALGQGPQFIFQYYREEENGRGNFPPRFSGLQFPNYSSELNVNALELDDSALYLCASSLYQVNSPLHFGNGTRLTVT.

The chain links TRBV9 to TRBJ1-1; possibly TRBD1 for D (6 bases). Looked up from germline, CDR1 is SGDLS and CDR2 is YYNGEE. CDR3 length: 15 amino acids. V was pared by 1 base and J by 8 bases, with 18 bases between. The CDR3 nucleotides read TGTGCCAGCAGCGTAACGGGGGGCGGCCCAGTCGAAGCTTTCTTT. It specifies CASSVTGGGPVEAFF. Full variable domain (remainder filled in from reference TRBV9 and TRBJ1-1): DSGVTQTPKHLITATGQRVTLRCSPRSGDLSVYWYQQSLDQGLQFLIQYYNGEERAKGNILERFSAQQFPDLHSELNLSSLELGDSALYFCASSVTGGGPVEAFFGQGTRLTVV.

The rearrangement links TRBV10-3 to TRBJ2-7; possible D gene TRBD1, 5 bases. Per the germline V gene, CDR1 is ENHRY and CDR2 is SYGVKD. This CDR3 has 13 residues. V was cut by 3 bases and J by 6 bases, with 12 bases left in between. The CDR3 is CAISDSGNGEQYV. The CDR3 DNA is TGTGCCATCAGTGATTCAGGGAACGGCGAGCAGTACGTC.

J is TRBJ2-1 and V is TRBV9; 13 bases map to TRBD2. Germline trimming cut 4 bases from V and 4 bases from J; bases unmatched to any gene: 2. Germline CDR1 and CDR2: SGDLS and YYNGEE. This CDR3 is 15 amino acids long. Here the CDR3 DNA reads TGTGCCAGCAGCTCGGGACTAGCGGGATACAATGAGCAGTTCTTC. This translates into CASSSGLAGYNEQFF.

CDR3: CASSQDADPRNEQYF. The CDR3 bases are TGCGCCAGCAGCCAAGATGCGGACCCTAGAAACGAGCAGTACTTC. The V and J genes are TRBV4-3 and TRBJ2-7, with D uncertain. V lost 0 bases, J lost 5 bases, and 14 bases lay in between. The CDR3 contains 15 residues. Germline V gives CDR1 LGHNA, CDR2 YSLEER.

The chain carries TRBV20-1 and TRBJ2-1; unclear D gene. Looked up from germline, CDR1 is DFQATT and CDR2 is SNEGSKA (reference sequence). The CDR3 contains 11 residues. V was pared by 6 bases and J by 9 bases, with 12 bases between. CDR3 residues: CSATKRREQFF. In nucleotides, the CDR3 is TGCAGTGCCACGAAGAGGCGTGAGCAGTTCTTC.

This chain links TRBV27 with TRBJ1-1, with TRBD1 as a possible D gene (6 bases). The germline CDR1 and CDR2 sequences are MNHEY and SMNVEV (reference sequence). V was pared by 2 bases and J by 5 bases, with 12 bases between. The length of the CDR3 is 14 residues. CDR3 sequence reads: CASSLQGGRTEAFF. For the CDR3, the DNA is TGTGCCAGCAGTTTACAAGGGGGGCGGACTGAAGCTTTCTTT.

J is TRBJ1-6 and V is TRBV6-1; unclear D gene. CDR1 and CDR2 from the germline V gene are MNHNS and SASEGT. Trimming took off 2 bases at V and 8 bases at J, with 13 bases between the two ends. The CDR3 contains 15 residues. CDR3 bases: TGTGCCAGCAGTGAATACCGTTTGGTGTATTCACCCCTCCACTTT. Translated, it gives CASSEYRLVYSPLHF.

The chain recombines TRBV24-1 with TRBJ2-3; TRBD1 is a possible D gene (5 bases). From germline, CDR1 is KGHDR and CDR2 SFDVKD. CDR3 length: 17 amino acids. V lost 4 bases and J 0 bases, leaving 16 bases between the germline ends. The CDR3 DNA reads TGTGCCACCAGTGACCTAAGGCAGGGCACTAGCACAGATACGCAGTATTTT. Translated, it gives CATSDLRQGTSTDTQYF.

The chain combines TRBV4-3 with TRBJ2-7, with D unclear. This CDR3 is built from 15 residues. Trimming pared 1 base from V and 1 base from J, leaving 11 bases between. In germline, CDR1 is LGHNA, CDR2 YSLEER. The CDR3 DNA sequence: TGCGCCAGCAGCCAAGTGGGGTTAAATTCCTACGAGCAGTACTTC. Amino acid sequence: CASSQVGLNSYEQYF.

The V gene is TRBV29-1, the J gene TRBJ2-7; no clear D gene. Germline assignment: CDR1 SQVTM and CDR2 ANQGSEA. V dropped 5 bases and J dropped 5 bases, with 13 bases sitting between them. The length of the CDR3 is 12 residues. The CDR3 bases are TGCAGCGTTCTTGAAGGAACCCACGAGCAGTACTTC. Translation gives CSVLEGTHEQYF.

V and J are TRBV15 and TRBJ1-5; D remains ambiguous. V was clipped by 1 base and J by 3 bases, with 7 bases between them. Germline V lookup: CDR1 LNHNV, CDR2 YYDKDF (reference sequence). CDR3 length: 14 amino acids. In nucleotides, the CDR3 is TGTGCCACCAGCAGAGTGGTTTTCAATCAGCCCCAGCATTTT. This translates into CATSRVVFNQPQHF.

This clone turned up a few times. This chain connects TRBV3-1 (or the pseudogene TRBV3-2) to TRBJ1-6; 7 nucleotides align to TRBD1. Germline V lookup: CDR1 LGHDT, CDR2 YNNKEL (reference sequence). This CDR3 is 15 amino acids long. V dropped 4 bases and J dropped 7; count of bases not matched to a gene: 7. CDR3 sequence: CASSLTWDSNSPLHF. The CDR3 nucleotides read TGTGCCAGCAGCCTAACATGGGACAGCAATTCACCCCTCCACTTT.

This sequence joins TRBV28 and TRBJ2-2, with D tentatively TRBD2 (5 bases). The ends were cut back, 6 bases at V and 0 bases at J, with 8 bases in the middle. CDR1 is MDHEN, CDR2 SYDVKM, per germline. CDR3 length: 14 residues. The CDR3 sequence: CASRGLPNTGELFF. CDR3 DNA: TGTGCCAGCAGAGGACTCCCGAACACCGGGGAGCTGTTTTTT.

The chain links TRBV2 to TRBJ1-1, with D hard to call. The CDR3 extends over 16 amino acids. CDR1 SNHLY and CDR2 FYNNEI come from the germline V gene. Trimming took 2 bases from V and 2 from J, leaving 15 bases between them. In DNA, the CDR3 is TGTGCCAGCAGTGAAAGGGTTTCGGGTCGTAACACTGAAGCTTTCTTT. Encoded protein: CASSERVSGRNTEAFF.

This clone was seen a handful of times. This chain links TRBV5-6 with TRBJ1-1, with 7 bases lining up with TRBD1. The CDR3 length is 16 residues. J was trimmed by 7 bases and V by 3 bases; bases with no gene match: 15. Germline values: CDR1 SGHDT, CDR2 YYEEEE. The CDR3 reads CASSSFSEGGFGEAFF. Written as DNA, the CDR3 is TGTGCCAGCAGCTCTTTTTCCGAAGGGGGCTTCGGTGAAGCTTTCTTT.